A selection of T cell receptor beta chains follows, all from one sample in a study of shared clonotypes between healthy human individuals. Profiled with immunoSEQ multiplex PCR; TCRdb holds only in-frame clones, not every one. Here the sample spans 2 million to 2.5 million clones, 90% to 96% being singletons. Sequencing was done on a sample of naive CD4+ T cells sorted from blood. All receptors derive from a young man in good health. CDR3s include the opening cysteine and the closing phenylalanine or tryptophan. D genes are given only for firm matches. Size values are once, few and many counts, or a class for expanded clones, and some rows have none.

V: TRBV5-4
J: TRBJ2-1
D: TRBD2
size: -
CDR3: CASSWEGWGSYNEQFF
DNA: TGTGCCAGCAGCTGGGAGGGTTGGGGCTCCTACAATGAGCAGTTCTTC

V: TRBV30
J: TRBJ1-6
D: -
size: -
CDR3: CAWRLGFYSPLHF
DNA: TGTGCCTGGAGGCTCGGATTTTATTCACCCCTCCACTTT

V: TRBV5-1
J: TRBJ1-1
D: TRBD1
size: -
CDR3: CASSLGQGGTEAFF
DNA: TGCGCCAGCAGCTTAGGACAGGGCGGCACTGAAGCTTTCTTT

V: TRBV28
J: TRBJ2-7
D: -
size: -
CDR3: CASQGLNYEQYF
DNA: TGTGCCAGCCAGGGTCTTAACTACGAGCAGTACTTC

V: TRBV7-9
J: TRBJ2-7
D: TRBD1
size: -
CDR3: CASSLAGTADEQYF
DNA: TGTGCCAGCAGCTTAGCCGGGACAGCCGACGAGCAGTACTTC

V: TRBV25-1
J: TRBJ1-2
D: -
size: -
CDR3: CASSGHGNYGYTF
DNA: TGTGCCAGCAGTGGTCACGGGAACTATGGCTACACCTTC

V: TRBV5-1
J: TRBJ1-2
D: -
size: -
CDR3: CASKSGLAGAYGYTF
DNA: TGCGCCAGTAAATCGGGACTAGCGGGCGCCTATGGCTACACCTTC

V: TRBV6-1
J: TRBJ1-5
D: -
size: -
CDR3: CASSEAGASQPQHF
DNA: TGTGCCAGCAGTGAAGCCGGCGCGAGCCAGCCCCAGCATTTT

V: TRBV6-5
J: TRBJ1-2
D: -
size: once
CDR3: CASSSTGSGGYTF
DNA: TGTGCCAGCAGTTCTACAGGGTCGGGCGGCTACACCTTC

V: TRBV5-1
J: TRBJ2-5
D: TRBD2
size: -
CDR3: CASSLGGSRRGETQYF
DNA: TGCGCCAGCAGCTTGGGCGGGAGCCGGAGAGGGGAGACCCAGTACTTC

V: TRBV7-2
J: TRBJ1-5
D: -
size: -
CDR3: CASSLWANQPQHF
DNA: TGTGCCAGCAGCTTATGGGCCAATCAGCCCCAGCATTTT

V: TRBV7-2
J: TRBJ2-5
D: -
size: -
CDR3: CASSLGGWYQETQYF
DNA: TGTGCCAGCAGCTTAGGGGGCTGGTACCAAGAGACCCAGTACTTC

V: TRBV19
J: TRBJ1-2
D: -
size: -
CDR3: CASSFPHTTSGAYRGYTF
DNA: TGTGCCAGTAGTTTCCCCCACACCACATCGGGAGCCTACCGGGGCTACACCTTC

V: TRBV28
J: TRBJ1-5
D: -
size: -
CDR3: CASSFQGGNQPQHF
DNA: TGTGCCAGCAGTTTTCAGGGTGGCAATCAGCCCCAGCATTTT

V: TRBV7-8
J: TRBJ2-6
D: -
size: -
CDR3: CASSLVGTPTSGANVLTF
DNA: TGTGCCAGCAGCCTGGTGGGGACACCCACTTCTGGGGCCAACGTCCTGACTTTC

V: TRBV19
J: TRBJ1-2
D: -
size: -
CDR3: CASSHSNRHLDGYTF
DNA: TGTGCCAGTAGCCACTCAAATCGCCATCTGGATGGCTACACCTTC

V: TRBV28
J: TRBJ2-3
D: TRBD1
size: -
CDR3: CATSDQGAGTDTQYF
DNA: TGTGCCACCAGCGACCAGGGGGCAGGCACAGATACGCAGTATTTT

V: TRBV30
J: TRBJ1-4
D: -
size: -
CDR3: CAWTGPAGGEKLFF
DNA: TGTGCCTGGACAGGGCCGGCCGGGGGTGAAAAACTGTTTTTT

V: TRBV19
J: TRBJ2-3
D: -
size: -
CDR3: CASSNGYGTDTQYF
DNA: TGTGCCAGTAGTAATGGCTACGGTACAGATACGCAGTATTTT

V: TRBV2
J: TRBJ2-7
D: -
size: -
CDR3: CASSDGSLGYEQYF
DNA: TGTGCCAGCAGTGATGGGTCACTGGGGTACGAGCAGTACTTC

V: TRBV7-2
J: TRBJ2-3
D: TRBD2
size: -
CDR3: CASSQRLAGGMDTQYF
DNA: TGTGCCAGCAGCCAAAGACTAGCGGGAGGGATGGATACGCAGTATTTT

V: TRBV2
J: TRBJ2-7
D: -
size: -
CDR3: CASSGGGGHSSYEQYF
DNA: TGTGCCAGCAGTGGAGGAGGGGGACACAGCTCCTACGAGCAGTACTTC

V: TRBV11-2
J: TRBJ2-2
D: -
size: -
CDR3: CASRTANTGELFF
DNA: TGTGCCAGCAGGACAGCTAACACCGGGGAGCTGTTTTTT

V: TRBV25-1
J: TRBJ2-1
D: TRBD2
size: -
CDR3: CASSEGLAGGNEQFF
DNA: TGTGCCAGCAGTGAGGGACTAGCAGGAGGCAATGAGCAGTTCTTC

V: TRBV2
J: TRBJ2-7
D: TRBD1
size: -
CDR3: CASREETGSNEQYF
DNA: TGTGCCAGCAGGGAAGAGACAGGGAGCAACGAGCAGTACTTC

V: TRBV30
J: TRBJ2-3
D: TRBD1
size: -
CDR3: CAWGTGVADTQYF
DNA: TGTGCCTGGGGGACAGGGGTCGCAGATACGCAGTATTTT

V: TRBV10-3
J: TRBJ2-5
D: -
size: -
CDR3: CAISGGQETQYF
DNA: TGTGCCATCAGTGGAGGGCAAGAGACCCAGTACTTC

V: TRBV19
J: TRBJ2-1
D: -
size: -
CDR3: CASSVGTSYNEQFF
DNA: TGTGCCAGTAGTGTAGGGACCTCCTACAATGAGCAGTTCTTC

V: TRBV5-4
J: TRBJ2-3
D: -
size: -
CDR3: CASSLGGPSTQDTQYF
DNA: TGTGCCAGCAGCTTGGGAGGACCCTCCACACAGGATACGCAGTATTTT

V: TRBV6-1
J: TRBJ1-5
D: -
size: -
CDR3: CASSELPVPQPQHF
DNA: TGTGCCAGCAGTGAACTCCCGGTGCCTCAGCCCCAGCATTTT

V: TRBV27
J: TRBJ2-6
D: -
size: -
CDR3: CASSSGTTSGANVLTF
DNA: TGTGCCAGCAGTTCCGGGACAACTTCTGGGGCCAACGTCCTGACTTTC

V: TRBV7-8
J: TRBJ2-7
D: -
size: -
CDR3: CASSPVGSYEQYF
DNA: TGTGCCAGCAGTCCCGTGGGCAGCTACGAGCAGTACTTC

V: TRBV29-1
J: TRBJ1-1
D: -
size: -
CDR3: CSVEGRNTEAFF
DNA: TGCAGCGTTGAGGGCAGGAACACTGAAGCTTTCTTT

V: TRBV10-2
J: TRBJ2-4
D: TRBD2
size: -
CDR3: CASSGSYGRASHDRLLKNIQYF
DNA: TGCGCCAGCAGTGGATCTTACGGGAGGGCCTCCCACGATCGTCTATTGAAAAACATTCAGTACTTC

V: TRBV11-2
J: TRBJ2-1
D: -
size: -
CDR3: CASSRLVGNNEQFF
DNA: TGTGCCAGCAGCCGTTTGGTAGGGAACAATGAGCAGTTCTTC

V: TRBV18
J: TRBJ1-3
D: -
size: -
CDR3: CASSPLGLRPGNTIYF
DNA: TGTGCCAGCTCACCACTCGGGCTTCGTCCTGGGAACACCATATATTTT

V: TRBV6-5
J: TRBJ2-7
D: TRBD1
size: -
CDR3: CASSYAIGQGSYEQYF
DNA: TGTGCCAGCAGTTACGCAATCGGACAGGGCTCCTACGAGCAGTACTTC

V: TRBV7-9
J: TRBJ2-5
D: -
size: -
CDR3: CASSLAGTETQYF
DNA: TGTGCCAGCAGCTTAGCCGGGACGGAGACCCAGTACTTC

V: TRBV11-2
J: TRBJ1-5
D: -
size: -
CDR3: CASSFGGLGNQPQHF
DNA: TGTGCCAGCAGCTTCGGGGGTTTGGGCAATCAGCCCCAGCATTTT

V: TRBV6-6
J: TRBJ2-1
D: TRBD1
size: -
CDR3: CASSQGQGSYNEQFF
DNA: TGTGCCAGCAGTCAGGGACAGGGGTCCTACAATGAGCAGTTCTTC

V: TRBV18
J: TRBJ1-1
D: -
size: -
CDR3: CASSPLVQPSSTEAFF
DNA: TGTGCCAGCTCACCACTAGTTCAGCCATCGAGCACTGAAGCTTTCTTT

V: TRBV28
J: TRBJ1-5
D: TRBD1
size: -
CDR3: CASTGDSLNQPQHF
DNA: TGTGCCAGCACCGGGGACAGCCTAAATCAGCCCCAGCATTTT

V: TRBV30
J: TRBJ2-3
D: -
size: -
CDR3: CAWSSTRDTDTQYF
DNA: TGTGCCTGGAGTTCAACACGAGACACAGATACGCAGTATTTT

V: TRBV6-6
J: TRBJ2-3
D: -
size: -
CDR3: CASSSTGTDTQYF
DNA: TGTGCCAGCAGTAGCACAGGCACAGATACGCAGTATTTT

V: TRBV28
J: TRBJ2-1
D: TRBD2
size: -
CDR3: CASSPTSSRAYNEQFF
DNA: TGTGCCAGCAGTCCGACTAGCTCGAGGGCCTACAATGAGCAGTTCTTC

V: TRBV10-3
J: TRBJ2-1
D: TRBD1
size: -
CDR3: CAISGQGIFDEQFF
DNA: TGTGCCATCAGTGGACAGGGGATTTTCGATGAGCAGTTCTTC

V: TRBV6-6
J: TRBJ2-7
D: TRBD1
size: few
CDR3: CASSPTGGSYEQYF
DNA: TGTGCCAGCAGTCCGACAGGGGGCAGCTACGAGCAGTACTTC

V: TRBV18
J: TRBJ1-1
D: -
size: -
CDR3: CASSPGGLNTEAFF
DNA: TGTGCCAGCTCACCAGGGGGTTTGAACACTGAAGCTTTCTTT

V: TRBV7-3
J: TRBJ2-1
D: -
size: -
CDR3: CASSLIFGGYNEQFF
DNA: TGTGCCAGCAGCTTAATTTTCGGGGGCTACAATGAGCAGTTCTTC

V: TRBV2
J: TRBJ2-1
D: TRBD2
size: -
CDR3: CASMVSGRNNEQFF
DNA: TGTGCCAGCATGGTTAGCGGGAGAAACAATGAGCAGTTCTTC